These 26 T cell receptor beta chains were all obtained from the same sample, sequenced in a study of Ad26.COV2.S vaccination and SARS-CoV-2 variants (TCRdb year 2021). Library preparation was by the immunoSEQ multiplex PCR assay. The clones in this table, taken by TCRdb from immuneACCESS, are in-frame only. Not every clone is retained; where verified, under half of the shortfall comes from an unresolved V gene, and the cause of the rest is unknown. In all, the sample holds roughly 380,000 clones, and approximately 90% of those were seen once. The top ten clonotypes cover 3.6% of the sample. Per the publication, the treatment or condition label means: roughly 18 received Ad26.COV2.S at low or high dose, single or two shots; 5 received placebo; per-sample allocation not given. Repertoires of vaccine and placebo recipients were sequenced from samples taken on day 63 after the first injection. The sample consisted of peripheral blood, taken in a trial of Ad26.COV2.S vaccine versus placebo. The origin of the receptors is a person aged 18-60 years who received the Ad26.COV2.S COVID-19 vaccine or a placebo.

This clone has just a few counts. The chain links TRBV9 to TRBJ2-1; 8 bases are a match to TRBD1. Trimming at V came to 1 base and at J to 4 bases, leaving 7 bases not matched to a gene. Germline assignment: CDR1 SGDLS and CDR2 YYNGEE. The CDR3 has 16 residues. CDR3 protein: CASSVRAWDRYNEQFF. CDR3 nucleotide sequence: TGTGCCAGCAGCGTACGGGCTTGGGACAGGTACAATGAGCAGTTCTTC.

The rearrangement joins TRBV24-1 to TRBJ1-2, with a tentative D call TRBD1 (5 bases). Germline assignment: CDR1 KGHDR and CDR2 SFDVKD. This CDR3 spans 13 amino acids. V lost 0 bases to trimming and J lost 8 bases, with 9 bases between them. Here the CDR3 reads CATSDLEGRGYTF. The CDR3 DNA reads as TGTGCCACCAGTGATTTGGAGGGGCGAGGCTACACCTTC.

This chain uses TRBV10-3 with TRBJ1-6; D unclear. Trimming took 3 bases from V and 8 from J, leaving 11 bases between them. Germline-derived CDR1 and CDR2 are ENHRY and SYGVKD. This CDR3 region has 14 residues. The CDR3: CAISERTSDSPLHF. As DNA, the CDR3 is TGTGCCATCAGTGAAAGGACGTCGGATTCACCCCTCCACTTT.

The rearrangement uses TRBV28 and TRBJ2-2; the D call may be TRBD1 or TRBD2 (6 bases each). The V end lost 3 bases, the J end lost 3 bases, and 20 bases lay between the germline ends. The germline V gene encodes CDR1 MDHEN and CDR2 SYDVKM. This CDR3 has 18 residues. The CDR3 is CASSLPWGAAWDTGELFF. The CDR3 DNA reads TGTGCCAGCAGTTTGCCGTGGGGGGCCGCTTGGGACACCGGGGAGCTGTTTTTT.

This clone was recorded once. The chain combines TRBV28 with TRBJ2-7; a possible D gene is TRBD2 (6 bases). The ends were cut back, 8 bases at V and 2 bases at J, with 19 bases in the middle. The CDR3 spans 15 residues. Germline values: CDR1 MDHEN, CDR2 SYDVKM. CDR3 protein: CASYGTFNSPYEQYF. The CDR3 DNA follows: TGTGCCAGCTACGGGACTTTTAATTCCCCCTACGAGCAGTACTTC.

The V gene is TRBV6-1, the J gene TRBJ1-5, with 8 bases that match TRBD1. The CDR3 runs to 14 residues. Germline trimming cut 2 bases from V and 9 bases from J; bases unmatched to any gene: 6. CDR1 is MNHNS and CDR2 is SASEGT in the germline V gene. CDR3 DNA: TGTGCCAGCAGTGAATCAGGGGGCATGGGGCCCCAGCATTTT. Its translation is CASSESGGMGPQHF.

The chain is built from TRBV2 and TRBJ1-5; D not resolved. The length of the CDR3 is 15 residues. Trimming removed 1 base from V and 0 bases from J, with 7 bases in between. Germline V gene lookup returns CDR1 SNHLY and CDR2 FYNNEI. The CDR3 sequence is CASSEDVYSNQPQHF. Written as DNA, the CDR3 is TGTGCCAGCAGTGAAGACGTGTATAGCAATCAGCCCCAGCATTTT.

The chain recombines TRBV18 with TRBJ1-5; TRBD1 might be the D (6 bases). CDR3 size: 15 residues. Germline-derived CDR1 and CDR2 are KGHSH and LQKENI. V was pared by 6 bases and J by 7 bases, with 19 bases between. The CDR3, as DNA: TGTGCCAGCTCCGAGGCCCGGGGGGCAGGGCAGCCCCAGCATTTT. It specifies CASSEARGAGQPQHF.

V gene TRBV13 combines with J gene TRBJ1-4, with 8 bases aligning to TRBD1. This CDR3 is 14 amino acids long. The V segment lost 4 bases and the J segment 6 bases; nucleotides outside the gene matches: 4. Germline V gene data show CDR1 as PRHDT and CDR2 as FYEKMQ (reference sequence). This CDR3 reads CASSWGQDDEKLFF. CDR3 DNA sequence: TGTGCCAGCAGCTGGGGACAGGATGATGAAAAACTGTTTTTT.

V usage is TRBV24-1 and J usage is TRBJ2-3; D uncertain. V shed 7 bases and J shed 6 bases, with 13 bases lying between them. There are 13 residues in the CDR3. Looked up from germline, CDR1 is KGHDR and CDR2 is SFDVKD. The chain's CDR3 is CATSFSERDTQYF. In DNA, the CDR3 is TGTGCCACCAGCTTCTCCGAGAGGGATACGCAGTATTTT.

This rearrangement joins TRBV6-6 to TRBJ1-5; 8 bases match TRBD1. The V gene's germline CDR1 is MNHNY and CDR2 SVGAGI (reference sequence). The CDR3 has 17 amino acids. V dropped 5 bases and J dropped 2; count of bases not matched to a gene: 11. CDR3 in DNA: TGTGCCAGCAGTCATCTCGGGGCAGGGGGCGGCAATCAGCCCCAGCATTTT. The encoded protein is CASSHLGAGGGNQPQHF.

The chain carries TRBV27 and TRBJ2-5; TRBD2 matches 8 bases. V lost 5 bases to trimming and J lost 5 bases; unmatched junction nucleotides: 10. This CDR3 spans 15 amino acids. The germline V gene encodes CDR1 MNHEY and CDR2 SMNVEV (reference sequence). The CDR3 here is CASSPGLAFVETQYF. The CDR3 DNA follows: TGTGCCAGCAGTCCCGGACTAGCTTTCGTGGAGACCCAGTACTTC.

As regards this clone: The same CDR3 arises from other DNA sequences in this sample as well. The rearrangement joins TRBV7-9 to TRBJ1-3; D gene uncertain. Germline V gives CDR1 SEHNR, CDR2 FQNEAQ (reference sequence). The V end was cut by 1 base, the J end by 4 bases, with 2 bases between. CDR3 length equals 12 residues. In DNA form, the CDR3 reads TGTGCCAGCAGCTTAGGCGGAAACACCATATATTTT. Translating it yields CASSLGGNTIYF.

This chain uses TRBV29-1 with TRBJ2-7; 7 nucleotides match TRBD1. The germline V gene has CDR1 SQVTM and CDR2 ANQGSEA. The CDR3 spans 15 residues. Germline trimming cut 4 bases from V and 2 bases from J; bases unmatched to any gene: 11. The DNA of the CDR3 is TGCAGCGTTGTATTTGTGGACAGGACCCCCTACGAGCAGTACTTC. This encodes CSVVFVDRTPYEQYF.

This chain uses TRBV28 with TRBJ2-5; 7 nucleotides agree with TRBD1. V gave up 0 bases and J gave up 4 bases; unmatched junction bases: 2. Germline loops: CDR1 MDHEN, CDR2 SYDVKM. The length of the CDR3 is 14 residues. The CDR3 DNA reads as TGTGCCAGCAGTTTATGGGGACAGTCAGAGACCCAGTACTTC. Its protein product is CASSLWGQSETQYF.

The CDR3 region is CASSVLEQGNSPLHF. In DNA, the CDR3 is TGTGCCAGCAGCGTACTCGAACAGGGGAACTCACCCCTCCACTTT. V gene TRBV9 combines with J gene TRBJ1-6; 7 bases are shared with TRBD1. The trim removed 1 base at V and 10 bases at J, leaving 8 bases unmatched. The CDR3 length is 15 residues. Germline CDR1 is SGDLS and CDR2 is YYNGEE. Full variable domain (outside the CDR3, taken from reference TRBV9 and TRBJ1-6): DSGVTQTPKHLITATGQRVTLRCSPRSGDLSVYWYQQSLDQGLQFLIQYYNGEERAKGNILERFSAQQFPDLHSELNLSSLELGDSALYFCASSVLEQGNSPLHFGNGTRLTVT.

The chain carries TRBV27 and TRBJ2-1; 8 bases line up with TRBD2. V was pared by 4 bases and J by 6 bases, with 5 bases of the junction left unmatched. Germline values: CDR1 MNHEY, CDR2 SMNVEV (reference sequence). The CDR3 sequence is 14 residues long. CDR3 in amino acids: CASSSYGGANEQFF. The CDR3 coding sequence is TGTGCCAGCAGTTCTTACGGGGGGGCCAATGAGCAGTTCTTC.

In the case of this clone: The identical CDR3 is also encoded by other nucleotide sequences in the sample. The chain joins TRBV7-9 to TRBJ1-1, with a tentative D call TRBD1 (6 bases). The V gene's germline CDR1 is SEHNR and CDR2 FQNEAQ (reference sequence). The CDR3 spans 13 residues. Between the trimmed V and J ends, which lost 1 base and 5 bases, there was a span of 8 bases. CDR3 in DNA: TGTGCCAGCAGCTTAGAGGGGGGGACTGAAGCTTTCTTT. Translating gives CASSLEGGTEAFF. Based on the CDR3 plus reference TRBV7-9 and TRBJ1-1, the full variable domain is DTGVSQNPRHKITKRGQNVTFRCDPISEHNRLYWYRQTLGQGPEFLTYFQNEAQLEKSRLLSDRFSAERPKGSFSTLEIQRTEQGDSAMYLCASSLEGGTEAFFGQGTRLTVV.

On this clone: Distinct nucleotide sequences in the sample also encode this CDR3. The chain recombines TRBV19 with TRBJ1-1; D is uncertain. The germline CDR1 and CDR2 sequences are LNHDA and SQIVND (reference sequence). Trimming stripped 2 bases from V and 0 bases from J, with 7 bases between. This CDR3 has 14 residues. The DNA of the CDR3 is TGTGCCAGTAGTATACCCGGAATGAACACTGAAGCTTTCTTT. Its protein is CASSIPGMNTEAFF.

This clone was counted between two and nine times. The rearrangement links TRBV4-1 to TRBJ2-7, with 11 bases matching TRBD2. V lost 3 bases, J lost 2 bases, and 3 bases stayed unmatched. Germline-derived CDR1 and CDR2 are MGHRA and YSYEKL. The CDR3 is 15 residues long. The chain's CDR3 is CASSHSSGGAYEQYF. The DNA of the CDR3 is TGCGCCAGCAGCCACAGTAGCGGGGGGGCCTACGAGCAGTACTTC.

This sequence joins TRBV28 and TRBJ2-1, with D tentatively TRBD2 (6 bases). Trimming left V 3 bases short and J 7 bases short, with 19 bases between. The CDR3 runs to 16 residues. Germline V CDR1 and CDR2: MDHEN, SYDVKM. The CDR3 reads CASSFESGGARNEQFF. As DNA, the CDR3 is TGTGCCAGCAGTTTCGAGAGTGGAGGGGCGCGGAATGAGCAGTTCTTC.

CDR3 in DNA: TGTGCCAGCTCACCATTACCGTTCGGGGGGGACCAAGAGACCCAGTACTTC. Its protein product is CASSPLPFGGDQETQYF. The chain carries TRBV18 and TRBJ2-5; 8 bases fit TRBD2. Losses at the gene ends were 2 bases for V and 0 bases for J; bases not matched to a gene: 8. CDR3 length equals 17 residues. Germline V CDR1 and CDR2: KGHSH, LQKENI.

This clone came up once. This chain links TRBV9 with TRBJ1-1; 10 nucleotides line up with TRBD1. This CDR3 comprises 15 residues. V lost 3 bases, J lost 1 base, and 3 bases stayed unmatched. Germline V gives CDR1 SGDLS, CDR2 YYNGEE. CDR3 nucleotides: TGTGCCAGCAGCGGCCGGACAGGGGGGAACACTGAAGCTTTCTTT. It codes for CASSGRTGGNTEAFF.

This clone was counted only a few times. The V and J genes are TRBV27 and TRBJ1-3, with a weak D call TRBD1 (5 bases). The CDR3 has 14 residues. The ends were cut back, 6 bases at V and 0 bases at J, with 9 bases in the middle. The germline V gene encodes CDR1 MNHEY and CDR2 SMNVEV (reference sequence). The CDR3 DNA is TGTGCCAGCAGCCAGGGAAGCTCTGGAAACACCATATATTTT. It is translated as CASSQGSSGNTIYF.

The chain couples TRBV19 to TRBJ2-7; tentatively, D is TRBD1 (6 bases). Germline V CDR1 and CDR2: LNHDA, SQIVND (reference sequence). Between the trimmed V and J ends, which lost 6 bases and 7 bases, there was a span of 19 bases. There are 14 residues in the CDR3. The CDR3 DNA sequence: TGTGCCAGTAGCCCGGACAGAATCCCCGAGGAGCAGTACTTC. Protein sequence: CASSPDRIPEEQYF.

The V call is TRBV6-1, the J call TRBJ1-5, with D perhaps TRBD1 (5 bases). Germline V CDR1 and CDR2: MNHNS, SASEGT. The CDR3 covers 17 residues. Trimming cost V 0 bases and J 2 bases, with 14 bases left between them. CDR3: CASSEARGGRGNQPQHF. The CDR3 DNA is TGTGCCAGCAGTGAAGCTCGCGGGGGAAGGGGCAATCAGCCCCAGCATTTT.